The clone carrying this T cell receptor (beta chain) turned up a few times. One entry per CDR3 protein, called by TCRdb with MiXCR from the 5' RACE reads. Among approximately 71,000 distinct CDR3 sequences listed, roughly an eighth were seen once. These data originate in a study of early T cells in non-severe SARS-CoV-2 infection. Sequences were obtained from whole blood. The TCR sequence derives from an adult who was a healthcare worker with PCR-confirmed SARS-CoV-2 infection or an uninfected control (not recorded which).

CDR3 in amino acids: CASSWTGGSTDTQYF. The CDR3 region has the DNA TGTGCCAGCAGTTGGACAGGGGGAAGCACAGATACGCAGTATTTT. The chain links TRBV2 to TRBJ2-3; 10 nucleotides align to TRBD1. The CDR3 sequence is 15 residues long. The J segment lost 0 bases and the V segment lost 5 bases, leaving 2 bases of the junction unmatched. Germline assignment: CDR1 SNHLY and CDR2 FYNNEI.